The 19 T cell receptor beta chains below come from one sample, sequenced in a study of T cell repertoires in cytomegalovirus infection. TCRdb itself ran the reads through MiXCR, one entry per CDR3 protein. The table lists a few hundred thousand distinct CDR3 sequences, roughly an eighth of them singletons, with 8.5% to 10% in the top ten. Sequenced material: PBMCs. These TCRs come from a human donor in good health (CMV status not recorded). Some clones in this sample may be carry-over from other donors' samples.

J is TRBJ2-7 and V is TRBV4-2; D not certain. V lost 1 base and J 5 bases, leaving 9 bases between the germline ends. The CDR3 is 13 amino acids. Per germline, CDR1 LGHNA and CDR2 YNFKEQ. The CDR3 nucleotides are TGTGCCAGCAGCCAAGGCCAGTACGACGAGCAGTACTTC. Translation: CASSQGQYDEQYF.

This clonotype appeared a few times. The gene calls are TRBV19 and TRBJ2-4; 7 bases fit TRBD1. The CDR3 is 19 amino acids. The germline gives CDR1 LNHDA, CDR2 SQIVND (reference sequence). V gave up 0 bases and J gave up 0 bases; unmatched junction bases: 11. For the CDR3, the DNA is TGTGCCAGTAGTATAGATCTCGGAACAGGGGAACTAGCCAAAAACATTCAGTACTTC. It codes for CASSIDLGTGELAKNIQYF.

This clonotype has just a few counts. J is TRBJ1-2 and V is TRBV5-1; no reliable D call. The V gene lost 2 bases and the J gene lost 7 bases, with 6 bases spanning the gap. Germline V gives CDR1 SGHRS, CDR2 YFSETQ. CDR3 length equals 11 residues. The CDR3 here is CASSFSGGYTF. The CDR3 coding sequence is TGCGCCAGCAGCTTCTCGGGTGGCTACACCTTC.

The chain uses TRBV29-1 and TRBJ2-3; maybe TRBD2 (6 bases). Between the trimmed V and J ends, which lost 4 bases and 0 bases, there was a span of 11 bases. Germline V CDR1 and CDR2: SQVTM, ANQGSEA. The CDR3 has 14 residues. CDR3 DNA: TGCAGCGTTGGATCCGGGACTAGCACAGATACGCAGTATTTT. Amino acid sequence: CSVGSGTSTDTQYF.

This clonotype has a handful of counts. V gene TRBV12-5 combines with J gene TRBJ2-3; D not certain. V lost 1 base, J lost 0 bases, and 5 bases lay in between. The germline V gene encodes CDR1 LGHNT and CDR2 FRNRAP. The CDR3 extends over 14 amino acids. The CDR3 is CASGLGVSTDTQYF. The CDR3 nucleotides are TGTGCTAGTGGTTTGGGAGTCAGCACAGATACGCAGTATTTT.

A note on this clonotype: The CDR3 does not end in the conserved phenylalanine or tryptophan, so this is likely a read error. The DNA is omitted, as the CDR3 cannot be located on it reliably, and the CDR3 follows TCRdb's listing. The rearrangement links TRBV12-3 or TRBV12-4 to TRBJ1-2; the D segment call TRBD1 is taken from the table without a DNA check. The CDR3 totals 9 residues, both ends included. The CDR3 is CASSLGDNL.

This clonotype was seen more than once but under ten times. The chain combines TRBV12-3 or TRBV12-4 with TRBJ1-4; unclear D gene. V was pared by 6 bases and J by 11 bases, with 13 bases between. This CDR3 region has 12 residues. In DNA, the CDR3 is TGTGCCAGCAGGAAATCACTGGGGAAACTGTTTTTT. Encoded protein: CASRKSLGKLFF.

This clonotype was recorded once. The V and J genes are TRBV11-2 and TRBJ2-2; 7 nucleotides agree with TRBD1. V dropped 5 bases and J dropped 7; count of bases not matched to a gene: 10. Per germline, CDR1 SGHAT and CDR2 FQNNGV. The CDR3 runs 15 residues. The DNA of the CDR3 is TGTGCCAGCAGCCCCGAGCTAGGGGGCTTCGGGGAGCTGTTTTTT. It codes for CASSPELGGFGELFF.

This clonotype was observed a handful of times. The chain links TRBV6-5 to TRBJ2-3, with 9 bases aligning to TRBD1. CDR1 is MNHEY and CDR2 is SVGAGI in the germline V gene. The CDR3 contains 17 residues. V shed 1 base and J 6 bases; nucleotides not matched to a gene: 11. Here the CDR3 reads CASSYFPPGQGGDTQYF. The CDR3 DNA reads TGTGCCAGCAGTTACTTTCCGCCGGGACAGGGCGGGGATACGCAGTATTTT.

This clonotype was seen ten or more times. The chain joins TRBV7-6 to TRBJ2-2; 10 nucleotides line up with TRBD2. V was pared by 2 bases and J by 6 bases, with 3 bases of the junction left unmatched. The CDR3 length is 15 residues. CDR1 is SGHVS and CDR2 is FNYEAQ in the germline V gene. The CDR3 sequence is CASSLSGGAAGELFF. The CDR3, as DNA: TGTGCCAGCAGCTTAAGCGGGGGGGCGGCCGGGGAGCTGTTTTTT.

This clonotype has ten or more counts. The chain combines TRBV6-2 or TRBV6-3 with TRBJ2-1; 9 bases fit TRBD2. Germline CDR1 is MNHEY and CDR2 is SVGEGT. The CDR3 contains 16 residues. Trimming removed 5 bases from V and 0 bases from J; junction bases left unmatched: 5. In DNA form, the CDR3 reads TGTGCCAGCAGTAACGGACTAGCGAGCTCCTACAATGAGCAGTTCTTC. Translating it yields CASSNGLASSYNEQFF.

This clonotype has at least ten counts. Relative to the germline gene, one junction end is altered; a read error may explain this. This chain links TRBV7-2 with TRBJ2-1; unclear D gene. This CDR3 is built from 14 residues. The V gene's germline CDR1 is SGHTA and CDR2 FQGNSA. The DNA of the CDR3 is TGTGCCAGCAGCTTAGCGCCAGAGTACAGTGAGCAGTTCTTC. Amino acid sequence: CASSLAPEYSEQFF.

The rearrangement joins TRBV12-3 or TRBV12-4 to TRBJ1-5; 10 bases fit TRBD1. Unmatched junction bases numbered 2, after V lost 5 bases and J lost 7 bases. This CDR3 contains 13 residues. This chain's CDR3 is CASSGTGEQPQHF. CDR3 nucleotides: TGTGCCAGCAGTGGGACAGGGGAACAGCCCCAGCATTTT.

This clonotype was seen a few times. The chain uses TRBV6-1 and TRBJ2-2; 7 positions agree with TRBD2. Germline CDR1 and CDR2: MNHNS and SASEGT. V lost 6 bases to trimming and J lost 9 bases; unmatched junction nucleotides: 7. The CDR3 has 13 amino acids. In DNA, the CDR3 is TGTGCCAGCAGGGGGGGGGGTCACCGGGAGCTGTTTTTT. Protein: CASRGGGHRELFF.

The chain is built from TRBV14 and TRBJ2-7; TRBD1 might be the D (6 bases). The V and J ends lost 3 bases and 3 bases respectively, with 12 bases between them. Germline-derived CDR1 and CDR2 are SGHDN and FVKESK. This CDR3 region has 14 residues. The CDR3 reads CASSHRTDRYEQYF. As DNA, the CDR3 is TGTGCCAGCAGCCATCGGACAGATCGCTACGAGCAGTACTTC.

This clonotype turned up a few times. CDR3 sequence: CASSPGDTTYGYTF. The CDR3 region has the DNA TGTGCCAGCAGCCCCGGGGACACCACCTATGGCTACACCTTC. V gene TRBV7-9 combines with J gene TRBJ1-2; possibly TRBD1 for D (6 bases). Trimming shortened V by 5 bases and J by 4 bases, and 14 bases separated the two germline ends. CDR3 length equals 14 residues. Germline V lookup: CDR1 SEHNR, CDR2 FQNEAQ (reference sequence).

The rearrangement links TRBV29-1 to TRBJ2-5; tentatively, D is TRBD1 or TRBD2 (7 bases each). The germline CDR1 and CDR2 sequences are SQVTM and ANQGSEA. The germline V and J ends were trimmed by 6 bases and 4 bases, with 18 bases remaining between them. This CDR3 region has 14 residues. The CDR3 spells CSVTNRGGRETQYF. CDR3 sequence (DNA): TGCAGCGTAACGAACAGGGGAGGGAGAGAGACCCAGTACTTC.

V is TRBV28 and J is TRBJ2-7; 9 positions match TRBD1. J lost 4 bases, V lost 6 bases, and 7 bases had no gene match. The CDR3 length is 14 residues. Germline CDR1 MDHEN, CDR2 SYDVKM. The CDR3 spells CASSETGGGYEQYF. The CDR3 DNA is TGTGCCAGCAGCGAAACAGGGGGCGGGTACGAGCAGTACTTC. The whole variable domain, remainder taken from reference TRBV28 and TRBJ2-7, is DVKVTQSSRYLVKRTGEKVFLECVQDMDHENMFWYRQDPGLGLRLIYFSYDVKMKEKGDIPEGYSVSREKKERFSLILESASTNQTSMYLCASSETGGGYEQYFGPGTRLTVT.

This clonotype was recorded many times. The CDR3: CASRDYGVRGEAFF. The CDR3 DNA is TGTGCCAGCAGGGATTATGGCGTGAGGGGTGAAGCTTTCTTT. This chain joins TRBV6-2 or TRBV6-3 and TRBJ1-1; perhaps TRBD1 as D (5 bases). The CDR3 spans 14 residues. Trimming left V 6 bases short and J 7 bases short, with 18 bases between. Germline V gene lookup returns CDR1 MNHEY and CDR2 SVGEGT.